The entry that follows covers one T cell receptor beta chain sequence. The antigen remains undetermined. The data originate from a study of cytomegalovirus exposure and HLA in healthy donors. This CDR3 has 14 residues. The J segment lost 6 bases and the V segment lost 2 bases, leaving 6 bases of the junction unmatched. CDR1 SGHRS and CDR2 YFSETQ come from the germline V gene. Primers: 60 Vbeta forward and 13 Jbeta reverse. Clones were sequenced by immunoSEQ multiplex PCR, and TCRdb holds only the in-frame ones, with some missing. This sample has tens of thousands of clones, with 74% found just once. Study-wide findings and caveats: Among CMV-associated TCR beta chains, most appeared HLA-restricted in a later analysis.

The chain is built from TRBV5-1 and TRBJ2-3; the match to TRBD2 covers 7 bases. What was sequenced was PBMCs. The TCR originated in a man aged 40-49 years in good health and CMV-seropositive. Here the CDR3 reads CASSFGGGEDTQYF. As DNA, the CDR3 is TGCGCCAGCAGCTTCGGTGGGGGGGAGGATACGCAGTATTTT.